These 28 T cell receptor beta chains came from one sample sequenced in a study of T cell responses to AZD1222 COVID-19 vaccine. Generated by immunoSEQ multiplex PCR, the TCRdb table keeps only in-frame clones and is missing some. The sample holds about 94,000 clones, about 88% seen once. Sequencing was performed on peripheral blood, taken on day 0 of AZD1222 vaccination. All receptors come from an adult in good health.

The chain joins TRBV11-2 to TRBJ2-1; D tentatively fits TRBD1 or TRBD2 (5 bases each). The CDR3 is 14 residues long. Trimming took 6 bases from V and 3 from J, leaving 12 bases between them. CDR1 and CDR2 (germline): SGHAT, FQNNGV. Here the CDR3 reads CASRGEIGYNEQFF. Here the CDR3 DNA reads TGTGCCAGCAGAGGGGAGATCGGCTACAATGAGCAGTTCTTC.

The chain combines TRBV3-1 (or the pseudogene TRBV3-2) with TRBJ2-7; D is possibly TRBD1 (7 bases). Germline lookup yields CDR1 LGHDT and CDR2 YNNKEL (reference sequence). The CDR3 runs to 15 residues. V was clipped by 2 bases and J by 5 bases, with 16 bases between them. CDR3 DNA: TGTGCCAGCAGCCAACGACAGGGAGGTATGGACGAGCAGTACTTC. This codes for CASSQRQGGMDEQYF.

The genes are TRBV19 and TRBJ2-4, with 11 bases fitting TRBD2. CDR1 is LNHDA, CDR2 SQIVND, per germline (reference sequence). Trimming cost V 0 bases and J 2 bases; bases outside gene matches: 6. This CDR3 has 18 amino acids. The CDR3 sequence: CASSIEPGTSGTKNIQYF. The CDR3 bases are TGTGCCAGTAGTATAGAACCCGGGACTAGCGGAACCAAAAACATTCAGTACTTC.

In nucleotides, the CDR3 is TGCGCCAGCAGCGCCCTTAATGAGCAGTACTTC. It yields the protein CASSALNEQYF. V and J are TRBV5-1 and TRBJ2-7; D gene unclear. The germline V gene has CDR1 SGHRS and CDR2 YFSETQ. V was shortened by 4 bases and J by 7 bases, with 9 bases between the two germline ends. The CDR3 extends over 11 amino acids.

The chain couples TRBV10-3 to TRBJ1-6; 9 nucleotides match TRBD1. V lost 3 bases and J lost 7; bases outside the gene matches: 4. CDR1 ENHRY and CDR2 SYGVKD come from the germline V gene. The CDR3 contains 15 residues. The CDR3 DNA is TGTGCCATCAGTGAACGGACAGGGGTCAATTCACCCCTCCACTTT. Translation: CAISERTGVNSPLHF.

This chain links TRBV6-5 with TRBJ1-6; possible D gene TRBD1, 5 bases. Germline CDR1 and CDR2: MNHEY and SVGAGI. This CDR3 spans 12 amino acids. V was pared by 8 bases and J by 12 bases, with 14 bases between. CDR3 nucleotide sequence: TGTGCCAGCTCGTCCGCGGGGGAACCCCTCCACTTT. This translates into CASSSAGEPLHF.

The chain has TRBV14 and TRBJ2-1; D is perhaps TRBD2 (7 bases). The V and J ends lost 10 bases and 1 base respectively, with 23 bases between them. In germline, CDR1 is SGHDN, CDR2 FVKESK. There are 17 residues in the CDR3. The chain's CDR3 is CATSERGAYQSYNEQFF. In DNA, the CDR3 is TGTGCCACCTCGGAACGGGGGGCTTATCAGTCCTACAATGAGCAGTTCTTC.

V is TRBV19 and J is TRBJ1-2, with TRBD1 as a possible D gene (5 bases). The CDR3 covers 13 residues. The V end was cut by 7 bases, the J end by 7 bases, with 16 bases between. The germline gives CDR1 LNHDA, CDR2 SQIVND (reference sequence). The CDR3 protein is CASTPRAQGGYTF. The CDR3 DNA reads as TGTGCCAGTACCCCCCGGGCCCAGGGTGGCTACACCTTC.

The chain couples TRBV29-1 to TRBJ2-7; 9 nucleotides line up with TRBD1. The CDR3 has 13 residues. Looked up from germline, CDR1 is SQVTM and CDR2 is ANQGSEA. With V trimmed by 4 bases and J by 2 bases, 3 bases remained unmatched. The CDR3 sequence: CSVGDREPYEQYF. In nucleotides, the CDR3 is TGCAGCGTTGGGGACAGGGAGCCCTACGAGCAGTACTTC.

This chain's CDR3 is CAWKQGWIRGEAFF. CDR3 DNA: TGTGCCTGGAAGCAGGGGTGGATCAGAGGAGAAGCTTTCTTT. The chain couples TRBV30 to TRBJ1-1, with a possible D match to TRBD1 (6 bases). The V gene's germline CDR1 is GTSNPN and CDR2 SVGIG (reference sequence). Trimming stripped 4 bases from V and 8 bases from J, with 20 bases between. This CDR3 is 14 amino acids long.

The V and J genes are TRBV7-3 and TRBJ1-1, with D maybe TRBD1 (5 bases). Germline lookup yields CDR1 SGHTA and CDR2 FQGTGA. V gave up 5 bases and J gave up 6 bases, with 22 bases separating them. The CDR3 has 16 residues. The CDR3 bases are TGTGCCAGCAGCCCGTTGACTGGCCAACAGGCCGCTGAAGCTTTCTTT. Its protein is CASSPLTGQQAAEAFF.

The chain uses TRBV30 and TRBJ2-4; D is uncertain. The germline V and J ends were trimmed by 2 bases and 5 bases, with 4 bases remaining between them. This CDR3 is built from 11 residues. Germline CDR1 and CDR2: GTSNPN and SVGIG (reference sequence). CDR3 residues: CAWSSQNIQYF. The CDR3 nucleotides read TGTGCCTGGAGTTCCCAAAACATTCAGTACTTC.

This clone was counted between two and nine times. The chain is built from TRBV30 and TRBJ1-4, with TRBD1 matching 9 bases. The CDR3 spans 14 residues. V dropped 5 bases and J dropped 5; count of bases not matched to a gene: 6. Germline V lookup: CDR1 GTSNPN, CDR2 SVGIG (reference sequence). CDR3 sequence: CAWSPGTGNEKLFF. The CDR3 DNA reads as TGTGCCTGGTCCCCCGGGACAGGGAATGAAAAACTGTTTTTT. The whole variable domain, filled in from reference TRBV30 and TRBJ1-4, reads SQTIHQWPATLVQPVGSPLSLECTVEGTSNPNLYWYRQAAGRGLQLLFYSVGIGQISSEVPQNLSASRPQDRQFILSSKKLLLSDSGFYLCAWSPGTGNEKLFFGSGTQLSVL.

CDR3 sequence: CASSSGRWGGTDTQYF. CDR3 nucleotide sequence: TGTGCCAGCAGCTCGGGTCGTTGGGGCGGCACAGATACGCAGTATTTT. The V call is TRBV5-4, the J call TRBJ2-3; D perhaps matches TRBD1 (5 bases). The CDR3 is 16 residues long. V lost 3 bases and J 1 base, leaving 15 bases between the germline ends. The germline CDR1 and CDR2 sequences are SGHNT and YYREEE (reference sequence).

The sample holds one count of this clone. CDR3 residues: CSVEAPLSSGYTF. CDR3 bases: TGCAGCGTTGAAGCCCCCCTAAGCTCTGGCTACACCTTC. The chain joins TRBV29-1 to TRBJ1-2, with D unresolved. The CDR3 has 13 residues. Germline CDR1 is SQVTM and CDR2 is ANQGSEA. Trimming cost V 1 base and J 7 bases, with 13 bases left between them.

In its sample, this clone was seen a few times. The chain is built from TRBV24-1 and TRBJ2-2, with D possibly matching TRBD2 (5 bases). CDR1 is KGHDR, CDR2 SFDVKD, per germline. The V end lost 4 bases, the J end lost 2 bases, and 7 bases lay between the germline ends. The CDR3 sequence is 14 residues long. CDR3 nucleotides: TGTGCCACCAGTGACGGGGTCAACACCGGGGAGCTGTTTTTT. The encoded protein is CATSDGVNTGELFF.

J is TRBJ1-2 and V is TRBV2; the D is unclear. Trimming left V 8 bases short and J 8 bases short, with 15 bases between. CDR3 length: 12 residues. Looked up from germline, CDR1 is SNHLY and CDR2 is FYNNEI. The CDR3 DNA is TGTGCCAGCCACCAGCCCCCTAGAGGCTACACCTTC. Its protein product is CASHQPPRGYTF. The whole variable domain, filled in from reference TRBV2 and TRBJ1-2, reads EPEVTQTPSHQVTQMGQEVILRCVPISNHLYFYWYRQILGQKVEFLVSFYNNEISEKSEIFDDQFSVERPDGSNFTLKIRSTKLEDSAMYFCASHQPPRGYTFGSGTRLTVV.

The chain links TRBV5-1 to TRBJ2-3; D possibly corresponds to TRBD2 (5 bases). Trimming shortened V by 3 bases and J by 4 bases, and 9 bases separated the two germline ends. The germline V gene has CDR1 SGHRS and CDR2 YFSETQ. The CDR3 loop spans 13 amino acids. CDR3 nucleotide sequence: TGCGCCAGCAGCTACCGGACTGCAGATACGCAGTATTTT. Encoded protein: CASSYRTADTQYF.

The V and J genes are TRBV27 and TRBJ2-1; 8 positions agree with TRBD1. CDR1 MNHEY and CDR2 SMNVEV come from the germline V gene (reference sequence). This CDR3 has 15 amino acids. J was trimmed by 6 bases and V by 8 bases; bases with no gene match: 12. CDR3 sequence (DNA): TGTGCCAGCTCCAGGGACAGGCTAACTGGCAATGAGCAGTTCTTC. Its translation: CASSRDRLTGNEQFF.

J is TRBJ1-1 and V is TRBV6-5, with a possible D match to TRBD1 (6 bases). Germline CDR1 reads MNHEY; CDR2 reads SVGAGI. The CDR3 has 13 residues. Trimming took 7 bases from V and 1 from J, leaving 10 bases between them. The CDR3: CASTSRGNTEAFF. In nucleotides, the CDR3 is TGTGCCAGCACTAGCAGGGGGAACACTGAAGCTTTCTTT.

The chain employs TRBV28 and TRBJ1-1; tentative D call: TRBD1 (5 bases). This CDR3 spans 12 amino acids. Germline-derived CDR1 and CDR2 are MDHEN and SYDVKM. Trimming shortened V by 2 bases and J by 6 bases, and 7 bases separated the two germline ends. The CDR3 region is CASSLQGAEAFF. CDR3 bases: TGTGCCAGCAGTTTACAGGGCGCTGAAGCTTTCTTT.

The rearrangement uses TRBV5-1 and TRBJ2-5; D might be TRBD2 (5 bases). This CDR3 comprises 14 residues. CDR1 is SGHRS, CDR2 YFSETQ, per germline. Trimming took 6 bases from V and 3 from J, leaving 15 bases between them. In DNA, the CDR3 is TGCGCCAGCACCAGCGCGGGTGTGAAAGAGACCCAGTACTTC. Translation gives CASTSAGVKETQYF.

The chain combines TRBV30 with TRBJ1-5, with a tentative D call TRBD1 (5 bases). Germline CDR1 is GTSNPN and CDR2 is SVGIG (reference sequence). V was shortened by 3 bases and J by 4 bases, with 19 bases between the two germline ends. This CDR3 comprises 16 residues. The DNA for the CDR3 is TGTGCCTGGAGCCCTATCGGGAGCCGGGGGAATCAGCCCCAGCATTTT. As protein: CAWSPIGSRGNQPQHF.

This chain links TRBV19 with TRBJ2-5; D ambiguous. Trimming shortened V by 3 bases and J by 5 bases, and 10 bases separated the two germline ends. The CDR3 extends over 13 amino acids. Germline CDR1 reads LNHDA; CDR2 reads SQIVND (reference sequence). The CDR3 DNA sequence: TGTGCCAGTAGTATTGATGTACAGGAGACCCAGTACTTC. Translated, it gives CASSIDVQETQYF.

Notes on this clone: A junction boundary mismatches the germline segment, possibly from a read error. This sequence joins TRBV19 and TRBJ1-2, with 9 positions matching TRBD1. The CDR3 is made up of 10 amino acids. Germline V gives CDR1 LNHDA, CDR2 SQIVND (reference sequence). The CDR3 DNA reads as TGTGCCAGTAGCGCGCGGGACAGGGTGTTC. It is translated as CASSARDRVF.

The chain uses TRBV28 and TRBJ1-6; D is unclear. Trimming left V 6 bases short and J 7 bases short, with 13 bases between. The CDR3 length is 14 residues. CDR1 is MDHEN, CDR2 SYDVKM, per germline. The CDR3 nucleotides read TGTGCCAGCAGACCCCGGGGAGAAAATTCACCCCTCCACTTT. This translates into CASRPRGENSPLHF.

The chain links TRBV2 to TRBJ1-2; D not resolved. Germline CDR1 SNHLY, CDR2 FYNNEI. V lost 1 base and J 8 bases, leaving 11 bases between the germline ends. The CDR3 is made up of 13 amino acids. CDR3 sequence (DNA): TGTGCCAGCAGTGAAGTTTTGGGAAGCGGCTACACCTTC. As protein: CASSEVLGSGYTF.

The chain couples TRBV20-1 to TRBJ2-1; TRBD2 agrees at 12 bases. Germline CDR1 DFQATT, CDR2 SNEGSKA (reference sequence). J lost 8 bases, V lost 3 bases, and 8 bases had no gene match. The CDR3 contains 15 residues. CDR3 loop: CSASKRLAGGYEQFF. In nucleotides, the CDR3 is TGCAGTGCTAGTAAGCGGCTAGCGGGGGGGTATGAGCAGTTCTTC.